This TCR beta chain was observed in a study of blood T cell repertoires in COVID-19. Study-level information: Samples came from the United States, Italy and Spain, spanning acute and convalescent COVID-19. In each case, the material was cDNA or gDNA derived from T cells, B-cell-depleted T cells, or PBMCs.

Per the original data handling: From reference gene primer amplification, estimates of nucleated cell counts were derived. TCRdb's table, derived via immunoSEQ multiplex PCR, lists solely in-frame clones and lacks some. V, J and clone size reflect that table, while D and trimming were determined from the DNA. The sample includes roughly 100,000 clones, 70% to 90% of them seen just once. The V end was cut by 0 bases, the J end by 5 bases, with 11 bases between. Germline CDR1 is SGDLS and CDR2 is YYNGEE. CDR3 size: 14 residues. The sequenced sample consisted of peripheral blood. This rearrangement joins TRBV9 to TRBJ1-1; TRBD1 is a possible D gene (6 bases). This receptor was taken from a woman aged 55-70 years with acute or convalescent COVID-19. CDR3 sequence: CASSVEAGVTEAFF. The CDR3 bases are TGTGCCAGCAGCGTAGAGGCAGGGGTGACTGAAGCTTTCTTT.